A single sample is the source of the 14 T cell receptor beta chains below, sequenced in a study of blood T cell repertoires in COVID-19. Sequencing used immunoSEQ multiplex PCR; TCRdb keeps in-frame clones, though not all of them. The sample consists of 350,000 to 400,000 clones, 87% of them appearing once. Sequenced: PBMCs or T cells enriched from blood (not recorded which). These receptor sequences come from a woman in her twenties or thirties who had recovered from COVID-19.

CDR3 sequence: CATSEGQGYGGTQYF. Here the CDR3 DNA reads TGTGCCACCAGTGAGGGACAGGGATACGGGGGTACGCAGTATTTT. The J gene is TRBJ2-3, the V gene TRBV24-1; 9 nucleotides align to TRBD1. The CDR3 consists of 15 residues. V shed 4 bases, J shed 8 bases, and the junction held 9 bases outside the gene matches. Germline V gene sequence: CDR1 KGHDR, CDR2 SFDVKD.

The chain employs TRBV27 and TRBJ2-7; TRBD1 matches at 9 bases. V trimming: 5 bases; J trimming: 5 bases; junction bases outside the gene matches: 10. There are 15 residues in the CDR3. The germline gives CDR1 MNHEY, CDR2 SMNVEV (reference sequence). In DNA form, the CDR3 reads TGTGCCAGCAGTCGTCCCGGGACAGGGAGGCACGAGCAGTACTTC. This sequence encodes CASSRPGTGRHEQYF.

V is TRBV21-1 and J is TRBJ2-7; the D call TRBD1 from the table was never checked on the DNA. TRBV21-1 is recorded as a pseudogene. This CDR3 spans 16 amino acids. The CDR3 bases are TGTACCAGCAGCAAAGACTCGGACAGGTCATCCTACGAGCAGTACTTC. It codes for CTSSKDSDRSSYEQYF.

The chain is built from TRBV15 and TRBJ1-3; tentatively, D is TRBD1 (6 bases). Germline assignment: CDR1 LNHNV and CDR2 YYDKDF (reference sequence). V dropped 6 bases and J dropped 0 bases, with 12 bases sitting between them. This CDR3 is 15 amino acids long. The CDR3 nucleotides read TGTGCCACCAGTAGCTCCAGGGGCTCTGGAAACACCATATATTTT. Its protein is CATSSSRGSGNTIYF.

V gene TRBV7-2 combines with J gene TRBJ1-3; unclear D gene. This CDR3 has 15 residues. Germline loops: CDR1 SGHTA, CDR2 FQGNSA. The V end lost 5 bases, the J end lost 4 bases, and 15 bases lay between the germline ends. CDR3 residues: CASSAPTGRGNTIYF. CDR3 coding DNA: TGTGCCAGCAGCGCCCCCACTGGGAGAGGAAACACCATATATTTT.

The V and J genes are TRBV9 and TRBJ1-5, with TRBD1 as a possible D gene (5 bases). The CDR3 contains 15 residues. Germline lookup yields CDR1 SGDLS and CDR2 YYNGEE. V was trimmed by 3 bases and J by 7 bases, leaving 17 bases between them. The DNA of the CDR3 is TGTGCCAGCAGCGGCCCCGGCAGGGTGGACCAGCCCCAGCATTTT. Its translation: CASSGPGRVDQPQHF.

This clone was seen once. The chain is built from TRBV9 and TRBJ1-5, with a possible D match to TRBD1 (6 bases). With 0 bases removed from V and 4 bases from J, the gap between germline ends came to 11 bases. CDR3 length equals 15 residues. The germline CDR1 and CDR2 sequences are SGDLS and YYNGEE. The DNA for the CDR3 is TGTGCCAGCAGCGTAGGGACAGCCCTAAATCAGCCCCAGCATTTT. Translating it yields CASSVGTALNQPQHF.

The chain has TRBV5-1 and TRBJ2-1; 12 bases are a match to TRBD2. Germline trimming cut 6 bases from V and 7 bases from J; bases unmatched to any gene: 8. CDR3 length: 15 residues. Looked up from germline, CDR1 is SGHRS and CDR2 is YFSETQ. CDR3 residues: CASKGLAGPENEQFF. CDR3 DNA sequence: TGCGCCAGCAAAGGACTAGCGGGGCCGGAAAATGAGCAGTTCTTC.

The chain carries TRBV9 and TRBJ1-1, with D tentatively TRBD1 (5 bases). Germline assignment: CDR1 SGDLS and CDR2 YYNGEE. The CDR3 covers 14 residues. V lost 2 bases and J lost 4, with 12 bases in between. CDR3 DNA sequence: TGTGCCAGCAGCGTTGGGGGGGAGGGCACTGAAGCTTTCTTT. Its protein product is CASSVGGEGTEAFF.

The rearrangement uses TRBV7-3 and TRBJ2-6; 7 bases agree with TRBD1. J gave up 0 bases and V 5 bases, and 10 bases lay outside the gene matches. Germline CDR1 reads SGHTA; CDR2 reads FQGTGA. The CDR3 sequence is 18 residues long. CDR3 protein: CASSRSRDRSSGANVLTF. DNA for the CDR3: TGTGCCAGCAGCCGGTCCCGGGACAGAAGCTCTGGGGCCAACGTCCTGACTTTC.

The rearrangement uses TRBV7-9 and TRBJ1-2; 10 bases agree with TRBD1. CDR1 is SEHNR and CDR2 is FQNEAQ in the germline V gene (reference sequence). V was pared by 6 bases and J by 4 bases, with 5 bases of the junction left unmatched. The CDR3 sequence is 14 residues long. The CDR3 DNA reads TGTGCCAGCAGTCCTTGGACAGGGGGCTATGGCTACACCTTC. Protein sequence: CASSPWTGGYGYTF.

The chain links TRBV28 to TRBJ2-2; D unresolved. Trimming removed 7 bases from V and 0 bases from J, with 6 bases in between. The germline V gene encodes CDR1 MDHEN and CDR2 SYDVKM. The CDR3 has 13 residues. CDR3 sequence (DNA): TGTGCCAGCACTGGCCCGAACACCGGGGAGCTGTTTTTT. It is translated as CASTGPNTGELFF.

This clone was counted only a few times. The V call is TRBV7-2, the J call TRBJ1-4, with unresolved D. V lost 1 base and J 5 bases, leaving 8 bases between the germline ends. The CDR3 runs to 14 residues. CDR1 is SGHTA and CDR2 is FQGNSA in the germline V gene. This CDR3 is CASSLGRLNEKLFF. The CDR3 region has the DNA TGTGCCAGCAGCTTAGGCAGGTTAAATGAAAAACTGTTTTTT.

The rearrangement links TRBV6-5 to TRBJ1-1; weak D call: TRBD1 (5 bases). This CDR3 comprises 12 residues. Trimming shortened V by 4 bases and J by 10 bases, and 13 bases separated the two germline ends. The germline V gene encodes CDR1 MNHEY and CDR2 SVGAGI. Written as DNA, the CDR3 is TGTGCCAGCAGTTTCAGGGCGGGGGGAGCTTTCTTT. This sequence encodes CASSFRAGGAFF.